This T cell receptor (beta chain) stems from a study of PD-1 blockade in mismatch repair-deficient tumors (dated by TCRdb to about 2017). About the full investigation: The trial enrolled more than 85 consecutive patients with 11 to 12 mismatch repair-deficient cancer types between September 2013 and late 2016, all previously treated and progressing. Tumor-associated T cell clones in the peripheral blood of patients responding to PD-1 blockade were tracked using deep sequencing of TCR CDR3 regions.

The time point label, as the study defines it: peripheral blood before pembrolizumab. Mismatch repair deficiency in every enrolled patient was established by polymerase chain reaction or immunohistochemistry. Three patients who responded to pembrolizumab therapy underwent TCR sequencing. Pembrolizumab PD-1 blockade was prospectively tested in advanced mismatch repair-deficient cancers, regardless of tissue of origin, in the phase II trial. Peripheral blood T cell samples were gathered serially, both before PD-1 blockade started and at multiple time points afterward. The timing of each blood sample was reported as weeks after the first dose of pembrolizumab. Library method: the immunoSEQ multiplex PCR assay. Imported from immuneACCESS, the table was reduced by TCRdb to in-frame sequences with V and J called. These copies leave out some clones; in studies compared against another copy, an unresolved V gene accounts for under half, and the cause of the remainder is not known. Across this sample there are tens of thousands of clones, with 65% to 85% seen only once. Approximately 3% of the sample rests with the top ten.

The V end loses 3 bases and the J end loses 4 bases, and a stretch of 15 bases separates them. Via the germline V gene, CDR1 is KGHSH and CDR2 LQKENI. Counted from cysteine to phenylalanine, this CDR3 has 15 amino acids. The sequence is cut down to CDR3 DNA, 45 bases in frame from base 1. To note about this clone: Its antigen remains undetermined. Base qualities are not provided; no much larger clone lies one nucleotide away.

General conclusions and limits of the study: Clones residing in the tumor, which were often undetectable in blood before treatment, expanded quickly after pembrolizumab and then contracted, generally before radiologic responses.

The source is an adult with mismatch repair-deficient cancer. The sample consisted of PBMCs, taken before pembrolizumab treatment. The V gene is TRBV18 and the J gene is TRBJ1-2; no D segment can be confidently identified. CDR3 reads: CASSPRAELGYGYTF. The nucleotide sequence is TGTGCCAGCTCACCGAGGGCAGAGCTAGGCTATGGCTACACCTTC.